The 19 T cell receptor beta chains in this list originate from one sample, sequenced in a study of Tregs in tolerant kidney transplant recipients. Libraries were prepared by immunoSEQ multiplex PCR; TCRdb keeps only in-frame clonotypes and omits some of them. The sample has 90,000 to 150,000 clones, around nine tenths seen once. The sample comprised CD4+ T cells from blood. The receptors originated from a human donor in good health.

This clone occurred once. V is TRBV11-2 and J is TRBJ2-5; tentatively, D is TRBD1 (5 bases). V was pared by 1 base and J by 2 bases, with 8 bases between. CDR1 and CDR2 (germline): SGHAT, FQNNGV. The CDR3 extends over 14 amino acids. This CDR3 reads CASSLVPGQETQYF. DNA of the CDR3: TGTGCCAGCAGCTTAGTTCCAGGGCAAGAGACCCAGTACTTC.

This clone was found once. V and J are TRBV2 and TRBJ2-1, with D perhaps TRBD1 (5 bases). The CDR3 covers 13 residues. The germline CDR1 and CDR2 sequences are SNHLY and FYNNEI. V lost 6 bases to trimming and J lost 5 bases, with 11 bases between them. This CDR3 reads CASSLDRNNEQFF. The CDR3 region has the DNA TGTGCCAGCAGCCTCGACAGAAACAATGAGCAGTTCTTC. The full variable domain, its missing parts supplied by reference TRBV2 and TRBJ2-1, is EPEVTQTPSHQVTQMGQEVILRCVPISNHLYFYWYRQILGQKVEFLVSFYNNEISEKSEIFDDQFSVERPDGSNFTLKIRSTKLEDSAMYFCASSLDRNNEQFFGPGTRLTVL.

The chain employs TRBV5-4 and TRBJ2-3; 8 bases align to TRBD2. The CDR3 spans 14 residues. The trim removed 4 bases at V and 4 bases at J, leaving 5 bases unmatched. Germline V gene data show CDR1 as SGHNT and CDR2 as YYREEE (reference sequence). As DNA, the CDR3 is TGTGCCAGCAGCGTAGCGGGAATCGCAGATACGCAGTATTTT. Protein sequence: CASSVAGIADTQYF.

The chain has TRBV19 and TRBJ1-5; 8 nucleotides align to TRBD1. The CDR3 has 15 residues. The trim removed 7 bases at V and 1 base at J, leaving 6 bases unmatched. From germline, CDR1 is LNHDA and CDR2 SQIVND (reference sequence). CDR3 amino acids: CASNEDRASNQPQHF. In nucleotides, the CDR3 is TGTGCCAGTAACGAGGACAGGGCAAGCAATCAGCCCCAGCATTTT.

The chain has TRBV6-5 and TRBJ2-7; D is tentatively TRBD1 or TRBD2 (5 bases each). Germline lookup yields CDR1 MNHEY and CDR2 SVGAGI. The germline V and J ends were trimmed by 6 bases and 5 bases, with 8 bases remaining between them. The length of the CDR3 is 11 residues. The CDR3: CASSRGHEQYF. DNA of the CDR3: TGTGCCAGCAGCCGGGGCCACGAGCAGTACTTC.

V gene TRBV13 combines with J gene TRBJ2-3; 8 positions agree with TRBD1. Germline V gene lookup returns CDR1 PRHDT and CDR2 FYEKMQ (reference sequence). Trimming cost V 7 bases and J 0 bases; bases outside gene matches: 6. This CDR3 contains 15 residues. The CDR3 coding sequence is TGTGCCAGCAACTCGTGGGACAGGAGCACAGATACGCAGTATTTT. It yields the protein CASNSWDRSTDTQYF.

This chain links TRBV4-1 with TRBJ1-2, with D hard to call. Trimming removed 1 base from V and 3 bases from J, with 6 bases in between. CDR1 MGHRA and CDR2 YSYEKL come from the germline V gene. The CDR3 loop spans 13 amino acids. The CDR3 here is CASSQVADYGYTF. The CDR3 nucleotides read TGCGCCAGCAGCCAAGTGGCGGACTATGGCTACACCTTC.

V and J are TRBV19 and TRBJ2-6; 7 bases line up with TRBD1. Germline CDR1 LNHDA, CDR2 SQIVND (reference sequence). With 3 bases clipped from V and 2 bases from J, the junction kept 7 bases outside the gene matches. This CDR3 has 17 amino acids. CDR3 loop: CASSMKDRNTGANVLTF. Written as DNA, the CDR3 is TGTGCCAGTAGTATGAAGGACAGGAATACTGGGGCCAACGTCCTGACTTTC. The full variable domain, with the rest looked up from reference TRBV19 and TRBJ2-6, is DGGITQSPKYLFRKEGQNVTLSCEQNLNHDAMYWYRQDPGQGLRLIYYSQIVNDFQKGDIAEGYSVSREKKESFPLTVTSAQKNPTAFYLCASSMKDRNTGANVLTFGAGSRLTVL.

CDR3 protein: CASSVTGVSTEAFF. CDR3 nucleotide sequence: TGTGCCAGCAGCGTTACAGGGGTTAGCACTGAAGCTTTCTTT. The chain is built from TRBV9 and TRBJ1-1; 7 nucleotides match TRBD1. Germline trimming cut 2 bases from V and 4 bases from J; bases unmatched to any gene: 5. Germline V lookup: CDR1 SGDLS, CDR2 YYNGEE. This CDR3 has 14 residues.

The CDR3: CAWSTGGGSYEQYF. The CDR3 DNA follows: TGTGCCTGGAGTACCGGGGGGGGCTCCTACGAGCAGTACTTC. This chain joins TRBV30 and TRBJ2-7; 8 nucleotides agree with TRBD2. This CDR3 is built from 14 residues. Trimming removed 2 bases from V and 0 bases from J; junction bases left unmatched: 3. Germline V gene sequence: CDR1 GTSNPN, CDR2 SVGIG (reference sequence).

The chain couples TRBV9 to TRBJ1-4; 9 bases map to TRBD1. The J segment lost 10 bases and the V segment lost 4 bases, leaving 8 bases of the junction unmatched. The CDR3 loop spans 14 amino acids. Germline V gene lookup returns CDR1 SGDLS and CDR2 YYNGEE. Here the CDR3 DNA reads TGTGCCAGCAGCCCGACAGGGGGAGTCGCAAAACTGTTTTTT. It encodes CASSPTGGVAKLFF.

The rearrangement links TRBV19 to TRBJ1-5, with 10 bases identical to TRBD1. The CDR3 length is 17 residues. In germline, CDR1 is LNHDA, CDR2 SQIVND (reference sequence). The V segment lost 6 bases and the J segment 3 bases; nucleotides outside the gene matches: 11. In DNA, the CDR3 is TGTGCCAGTAGACGTCCCCCCGGGACAGGGGTCAATCAGCCCCAGCATTTT. It specifies CASRRPPGTGVNQPQHF.

This clone appeared a single time. V usage is TRBV5-4 and J usage is TRBJ2-5, with 11 nucleotides matching TRBD1. Germline CDR1 reads SGHNT; CDR2 reads YYREEE (reference sequence). Trimming at V came to 2 bases and at J to 7 bases, leaving 13 bases not matched to a gene. This CDR3 is 17 amino acids long. The CDR3 here is CASSLGAGQGGLRTQYF. The CDR3 DNA reads as TGTGCCAGCAGCTTAGGGGCGGGACAGGGGGGTCTGAGGACCCAGTACTTC.

The chain combines TRBV29-1 with TRBJ1-1; D unresolved. CDR1 and CDR2 from the germline V gene are SQVTM and ANQGSEA. This CDR3 is built from 11 residues. Trimming removed 0 bases at V and 7 bases at J, with 6 bases between. CDR3 protein: CSVEEGFEAFF. The CDR3 DNA sequence: TGCAGCGTTGAAGAAGGTTTTGAAGCTTTCTTT.

The V gene is TRBV5-1, the J gene TRBJ2-5, with D unresolved. The CDR3 runs 14 residues. Germline-derived CDR1 and CDR2 are SGHRS and YFSETQ. Trimming removed 0 bases at V and 2 bases at J, with 8 bases between. CDR3 protein: CASSLGPEQETQYF. DNA for the CDR3: TGCGCCAGCAGCTTGGGGCCAGAACAAGAGACCCAGTACTTC.

The chain uses TRBV10-2 and TRBJ1-1; D possibly corresponds to TRBD1 (5 bases). The V end lost 6 bases, the J end lost 3 bases, and 8 bases lay between the germline ends. The germline V gene encodes CDR1 WSHSY and CDR2 SAAADI. This CDR3 region has 12 residues. CDR3 in amino acids: CASRGEYTEAFF. CDR3 coding DNA: TGCGCCAGCAGAGGGGAATACACTGAAGCTTTCTTT.

The chain employs TRBV5-1 and TRBJ1-3; 7 bases align to TRBD1. Looked up from germline, CDR1 is SGHRS and CDR2 is YFSETQ. V lost 4 bases, J lost 4 bases, and 8 bases stayed unmatched. The CDR3 sequence is 15 residues long. CDR3 in DNA: TGCGCCAGCAGCCTTATACCGGGACAGGGAAACACCATATATTTT. It yields the protein CASSLIPGQGNTIYF.

This clone was seen a single time. J is TRBJ2-1 and V is TRBV15; 7 nucleotides line up with TRBD2. The germline gives CDR1 LNHNV, CDR2 YYDKDF (reference sequence). Trimming took 3 bases from V and 11 from J; bases not matched to a gene: 13. The CDR3 covers 15 residues. The chain's CDR3 is CATSSLTLAVRKQFF. CDR3 coding DNA: TGTGCCACCAGCAGCCTGACTCTAGCGGTCCGAAAGCAGTTCTTC.

V is TRBV6-5 and J is TRBJ2-1, with D perhaps assigned TRBD1 or TRBD2 (6 bases each). This CDR3 is 14 amino acids long. CDR1 is MNHEY, CDR2 SVGAGI, per germline. V was pared by 2 bases and J by 7 bases, with 12 bases between. This CDR3 reads CASSYNRGQNEQFF. In nucleotides, the CDR3 is TGTGCCAGCAGTTACAACCGGGGGCAAAATGAGCAGTTCTTC.